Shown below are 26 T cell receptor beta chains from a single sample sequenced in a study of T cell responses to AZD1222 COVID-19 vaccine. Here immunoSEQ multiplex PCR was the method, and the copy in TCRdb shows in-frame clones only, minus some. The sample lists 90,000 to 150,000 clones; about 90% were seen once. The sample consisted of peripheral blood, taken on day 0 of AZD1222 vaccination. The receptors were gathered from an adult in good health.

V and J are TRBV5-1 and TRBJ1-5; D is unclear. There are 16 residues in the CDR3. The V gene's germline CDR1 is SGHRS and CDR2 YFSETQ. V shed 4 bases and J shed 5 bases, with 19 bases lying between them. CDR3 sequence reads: CASSRHGLEGDQPQHF. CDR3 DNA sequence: TGCGCCAGCAGCCGCCACGGGCTGGAGGGTGATCAGCCCCAGCATTTT.

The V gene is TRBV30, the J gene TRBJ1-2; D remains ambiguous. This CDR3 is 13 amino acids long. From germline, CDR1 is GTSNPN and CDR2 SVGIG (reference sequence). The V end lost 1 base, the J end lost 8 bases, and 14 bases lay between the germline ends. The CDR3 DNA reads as TGTGCCTGGAGTGACGGACTGACGGGGGGCTACACCTTC. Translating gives CAWSDGLTGGYTF.

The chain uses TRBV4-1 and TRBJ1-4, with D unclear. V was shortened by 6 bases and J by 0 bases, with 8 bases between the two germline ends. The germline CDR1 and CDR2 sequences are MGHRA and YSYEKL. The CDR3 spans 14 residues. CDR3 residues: CASREQATNEKLFF. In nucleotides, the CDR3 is TGCGCCAGCAGGGAACAAGCAACTAATGAAAAACTGTTTTTT.

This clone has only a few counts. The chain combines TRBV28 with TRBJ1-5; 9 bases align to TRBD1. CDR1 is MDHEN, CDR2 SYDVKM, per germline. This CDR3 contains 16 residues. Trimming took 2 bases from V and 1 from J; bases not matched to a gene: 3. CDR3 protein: CASSLAQGASNQPQHF. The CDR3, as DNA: TGTGCCAGCAGTTTAGCACAGGGGGCGAGCAATCAGCCCCAGCATTTT.

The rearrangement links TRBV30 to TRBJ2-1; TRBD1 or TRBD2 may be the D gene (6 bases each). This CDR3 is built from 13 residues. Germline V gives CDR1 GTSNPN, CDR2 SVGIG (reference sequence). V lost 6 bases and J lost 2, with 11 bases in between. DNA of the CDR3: TGTGCCTGTCTCGGGGGCCCCTACAATGAGCAGTTCTTC. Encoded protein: CACLGGPYNEQFF.

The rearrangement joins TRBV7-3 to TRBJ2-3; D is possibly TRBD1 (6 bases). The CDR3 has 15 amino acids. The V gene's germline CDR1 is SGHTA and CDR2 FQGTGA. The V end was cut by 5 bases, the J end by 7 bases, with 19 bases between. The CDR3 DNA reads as TGTGCCAGCAGCCCTTGGACAGCCCCAAGTAATACGCAGTATTTT. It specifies CASSPWTAPSNTQYF. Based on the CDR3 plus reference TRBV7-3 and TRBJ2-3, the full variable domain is GAGVSQTPSNKVTEKGKYVELRCDPISGHTALYWYRQSLGQGPEFLIYFQGTGAADDSGLPNDRFFAVRPEGSVSTLKIQRTERGDSAVYLCASSPWTAPSNTQYFGPGTRLTVL.

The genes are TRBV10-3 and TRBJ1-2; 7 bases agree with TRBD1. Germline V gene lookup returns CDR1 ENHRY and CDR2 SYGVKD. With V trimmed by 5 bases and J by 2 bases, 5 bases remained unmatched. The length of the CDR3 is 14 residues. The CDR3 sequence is CAISRQGMNYGYTF. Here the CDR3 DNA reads TGTGCCATCAGTCGACAGGGAATGAACTATGGCTACACCTTC.

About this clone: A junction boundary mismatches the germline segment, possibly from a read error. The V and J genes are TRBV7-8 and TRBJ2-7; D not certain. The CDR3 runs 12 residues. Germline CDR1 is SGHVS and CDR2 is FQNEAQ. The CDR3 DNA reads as TGTGCCAGCAGCGTAGCCGCACACGAGCAGTACTTC. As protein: CASSVAAHEQYF.

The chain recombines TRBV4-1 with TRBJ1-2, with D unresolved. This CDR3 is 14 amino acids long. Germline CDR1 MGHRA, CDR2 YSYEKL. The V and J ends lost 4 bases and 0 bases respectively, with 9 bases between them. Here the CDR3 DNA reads TGCGCCAGCAGCCGGGAAGCTCCTAACTATGGCTACACCTTC. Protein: CASSREAPNYGYTF.

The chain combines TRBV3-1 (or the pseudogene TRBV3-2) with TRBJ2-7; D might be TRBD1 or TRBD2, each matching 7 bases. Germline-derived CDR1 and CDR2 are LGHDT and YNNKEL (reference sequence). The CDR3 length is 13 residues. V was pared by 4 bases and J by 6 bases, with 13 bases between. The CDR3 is CASSPRGGTEQYF. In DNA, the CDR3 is TGTGCCAGCAGCCCCAGGGGGGGGACCGAGCAGTACTTC.

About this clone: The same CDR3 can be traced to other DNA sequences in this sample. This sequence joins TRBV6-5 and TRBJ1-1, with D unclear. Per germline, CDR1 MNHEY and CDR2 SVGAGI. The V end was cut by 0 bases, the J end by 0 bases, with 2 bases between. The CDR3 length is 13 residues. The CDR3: CASSYSMNTEAFF. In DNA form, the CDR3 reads TGTGCCAGCAGTTACTCCATGAACACTGAAGCTTTCTTT.

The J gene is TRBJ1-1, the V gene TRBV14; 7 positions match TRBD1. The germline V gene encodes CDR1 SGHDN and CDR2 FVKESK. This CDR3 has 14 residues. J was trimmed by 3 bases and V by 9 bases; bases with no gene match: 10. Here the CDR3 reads CASLRGGVDTEAFF. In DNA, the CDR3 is TGTGCCAGTTTAAGAGGGGGCGTGGACACTGAAGCTTTCTTT.

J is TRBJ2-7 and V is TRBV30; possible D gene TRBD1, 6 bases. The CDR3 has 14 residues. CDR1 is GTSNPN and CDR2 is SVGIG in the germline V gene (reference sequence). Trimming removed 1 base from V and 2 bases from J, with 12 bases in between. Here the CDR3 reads CAWSESAGAYEQYF. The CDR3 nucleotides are TGTGCCTGGAGTGAGTCGGCAGGGGCCTACGAGCAGTACTTC.

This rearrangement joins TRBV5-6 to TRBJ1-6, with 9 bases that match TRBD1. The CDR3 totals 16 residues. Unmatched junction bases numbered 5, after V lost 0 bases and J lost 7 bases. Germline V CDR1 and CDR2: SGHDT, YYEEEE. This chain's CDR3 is CASSLGQGVGNSPLHF. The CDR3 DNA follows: TGTGCCAGCAGCTTGGGACAGGGGGTTGGAAATTCACCCCTCCACTTT. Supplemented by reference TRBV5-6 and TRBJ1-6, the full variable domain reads DAGVTQSPTHLIKTRGQQVTLRCSPKSGHDTVSWYQQALGQGPQFIFQYYEEEERQRGNFPDRFSGHQFPNYSSELNVNALLLGDSALYLCASSLGQGVGNSPLHFGNGTRLTVT.

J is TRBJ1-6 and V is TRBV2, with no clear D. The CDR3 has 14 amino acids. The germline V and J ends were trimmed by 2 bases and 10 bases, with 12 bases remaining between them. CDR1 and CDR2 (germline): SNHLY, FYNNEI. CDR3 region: CASSERREASPLHF. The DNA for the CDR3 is TGTGCCAGCAGTGAACGGAGGGAAGCGTCACCCCTCCACTTT.

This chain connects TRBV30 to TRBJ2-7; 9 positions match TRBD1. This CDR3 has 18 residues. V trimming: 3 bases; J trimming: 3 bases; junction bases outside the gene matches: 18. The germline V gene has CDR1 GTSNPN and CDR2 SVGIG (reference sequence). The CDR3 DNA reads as TGTGCCTGGAGACGGGTTACAGGGGGCCGGGACAGACGCTACGAGCAGTACTTC. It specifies CAWRRVTGGRDRRYEQYF.

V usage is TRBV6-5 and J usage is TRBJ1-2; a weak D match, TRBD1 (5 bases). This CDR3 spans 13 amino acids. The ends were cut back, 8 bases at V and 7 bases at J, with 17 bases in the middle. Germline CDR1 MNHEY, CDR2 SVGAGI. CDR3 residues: CASAWGRESGYTF. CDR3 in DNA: TGTGCCAGCGCCTGGGGCAGGGAGTCTGGCTACACCTTC.

As DNA, the CDR3 is TGTGCCAGCAGTCCCACAGGGTCCAATGAGCAGTTCTTC. This encodes CASSPTGSNEQFF. This chain links TRBV12-3 or TRBV12-4 with TRBJ2-1, with D perhaps matching TRBD1 (6 bases). The CDR3 sequence is 13 residues long. The V end was cut by 5 bases, the J end by 6 bases, with 11 bases between.

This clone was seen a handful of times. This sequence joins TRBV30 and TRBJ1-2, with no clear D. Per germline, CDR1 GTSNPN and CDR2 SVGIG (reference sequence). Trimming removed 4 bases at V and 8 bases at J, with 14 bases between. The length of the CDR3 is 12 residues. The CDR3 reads CAWKGGGWGYTF. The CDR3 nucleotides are TGTGCCTGGAAGGGAGGTGGCTGGGGCTACACCTTC.

The chain's CDR3 is CASRPRQGMNTEAFF. CDR3 in DNA: TGTGCCAGTAGACCTCGACAGGGGATGAACACTGAAGCTTTCTTT. The chain has TRBV19 and TRBJ1-1, with TRBD1 matching over 8 bases. The germline gives CDR1 LNHDA, CDR2 SQIVND (reference sequence). The CDR3 contains 15 residues. After removal of 6 bases from V and 0 bases from J, the junction contained 6 bases not matched to a gene.

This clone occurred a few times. The chain's CDR3 is CASSQGSGYEQYF. The CDR3 DNA follows: TGTGCCAGCAGCCAAGGGTCAGGATACGAGCAGTACTTC. The chain couples TRBV3-1 (or the pseudogene TRBV3-2) to TRBJ2-7; no reliable D call. Germline V CDR1 and CDR2: LGHDT, YNNKEL (reference sequence). The length of the CDR3 is 13 residues. The V and J ends lost 1 base and 4 bases respectively, with 8 bases between them.

In nucleotides, the CDR3 is TGTGCCAGCAGCTTGGCAGGGAGGGGCACTGAAGCTTTCTTT. This gives the protein CASSLAGRGTEAFF. The J gene is TRBJ1-1, the V gene TRBV5-4; weak D call: TRBD1 (5 bases). The CDR3 spans 14 residues. Germline V lookup: CDR1 SGHNT, CDR2 YYREEE (reference sequence). Between the trimmed V and J ends, which lost 0 bases and 4 bases, there was a span of 10 bases.

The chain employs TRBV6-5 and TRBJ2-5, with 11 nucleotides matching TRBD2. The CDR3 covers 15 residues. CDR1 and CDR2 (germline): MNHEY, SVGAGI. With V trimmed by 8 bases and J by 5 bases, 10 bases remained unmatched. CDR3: CASGRSGRAVETQYF. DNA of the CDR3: TGTGCCAGCGGGCGTAGCGGGAGGGCGGTGGAGACCCAGTACTTC.

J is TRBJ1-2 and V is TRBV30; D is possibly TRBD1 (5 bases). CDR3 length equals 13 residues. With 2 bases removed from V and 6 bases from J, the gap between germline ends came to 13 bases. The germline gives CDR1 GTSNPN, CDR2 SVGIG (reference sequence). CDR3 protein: CAWSSGVRDGYTF. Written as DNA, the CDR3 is TGTGCCTGGAGTTCGGGGGTTCGGGATGGCTACACCTTC.

The CDR3 sequence: CASSLLGGSVYGYTF. The CDR3 DNA is TGTGCCAGCAGCTTATTGGGGGGGAGTGTCTATGGCTACACCTTC. The rearrangement links TRBV7-9 to TRBJ1-2; tentative D call: TRBD1 (5 bases). The CDR3 runs to 15 residues. V lost 2 bases and J lost 4, with 14 bases in between. Germline assignment: CDR1 SEHNR and CDR2 FQNEAQ (reference sequence).

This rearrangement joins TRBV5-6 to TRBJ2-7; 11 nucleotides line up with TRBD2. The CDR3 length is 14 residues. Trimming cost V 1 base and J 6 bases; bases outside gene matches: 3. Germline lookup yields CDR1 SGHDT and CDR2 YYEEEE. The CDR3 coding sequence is TGTGCCAGCAGCTTGCAAGGACTAGCGGGCGAGCAGTACTTC. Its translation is CASSLQGLAGEQYF. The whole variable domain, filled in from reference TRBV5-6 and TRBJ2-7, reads DAGVTQSPTHLIKTRGQQVTLRCSPKSGHDTVSWYQQALGQGPQFIFQYYEEEERQRGNFPDRFSGHQFPNYSSELNVNALLLGDSALYLCASSLQGLAGEQYFGPGTRLTVT.